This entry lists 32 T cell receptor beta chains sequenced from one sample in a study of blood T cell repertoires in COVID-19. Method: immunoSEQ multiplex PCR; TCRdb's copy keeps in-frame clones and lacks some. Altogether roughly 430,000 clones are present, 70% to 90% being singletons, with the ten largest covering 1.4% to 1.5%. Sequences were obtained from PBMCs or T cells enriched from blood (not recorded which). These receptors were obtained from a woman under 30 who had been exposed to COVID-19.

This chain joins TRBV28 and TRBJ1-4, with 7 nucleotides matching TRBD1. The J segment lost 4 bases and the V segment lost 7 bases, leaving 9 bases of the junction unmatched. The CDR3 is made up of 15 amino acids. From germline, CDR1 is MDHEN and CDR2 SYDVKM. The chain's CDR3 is CASTGPTGFNEKLFF. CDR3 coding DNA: TGTGCCAGCACCGGACCGACAGGGTTTAATGAAAAACTGTTTTTT.

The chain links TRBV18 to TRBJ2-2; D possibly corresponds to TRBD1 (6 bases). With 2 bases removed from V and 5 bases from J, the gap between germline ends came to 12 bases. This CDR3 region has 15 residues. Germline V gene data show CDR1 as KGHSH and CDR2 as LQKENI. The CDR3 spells CASSPDATGTGELFF. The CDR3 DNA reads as TGTGCCAGCTCACCAGACGCGACAGGTACCGGGGAGCTGTTTTTT.

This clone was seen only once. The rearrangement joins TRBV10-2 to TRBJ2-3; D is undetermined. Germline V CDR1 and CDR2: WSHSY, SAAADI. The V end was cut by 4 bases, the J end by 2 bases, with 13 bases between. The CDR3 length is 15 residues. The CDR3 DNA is TGCGCCAGCAGTGTCGTTGGCACCCACACAGATACGCAGTATTTT. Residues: CASSVVGTHTDTQYF.

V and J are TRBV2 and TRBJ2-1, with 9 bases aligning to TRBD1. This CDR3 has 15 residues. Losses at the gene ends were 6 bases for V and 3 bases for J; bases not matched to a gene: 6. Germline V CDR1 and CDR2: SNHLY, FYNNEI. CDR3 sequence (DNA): TGTGCCAGCAGAGAGGGACAGGGCCACTACAATGAGCAGTTCTTC. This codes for CASREGQGHYNEQFF.

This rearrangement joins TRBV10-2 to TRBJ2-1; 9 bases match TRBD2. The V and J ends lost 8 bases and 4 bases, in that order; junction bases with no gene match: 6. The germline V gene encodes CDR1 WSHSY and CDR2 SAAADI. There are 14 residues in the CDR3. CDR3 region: CASGASGGYNEQFF. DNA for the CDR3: TGCGCCAGCGGGGCGAGCGGGGGGTACAATGAGCAGTTCTTC.

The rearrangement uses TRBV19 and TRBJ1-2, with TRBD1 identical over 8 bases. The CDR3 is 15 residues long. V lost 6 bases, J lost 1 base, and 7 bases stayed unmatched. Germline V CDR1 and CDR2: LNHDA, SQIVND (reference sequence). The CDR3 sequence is CASSHRQGINYGYTF. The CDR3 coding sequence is TGTGCCAGTAGCCATCGACAGGGGATTAACTATGGCTACACCTTC.

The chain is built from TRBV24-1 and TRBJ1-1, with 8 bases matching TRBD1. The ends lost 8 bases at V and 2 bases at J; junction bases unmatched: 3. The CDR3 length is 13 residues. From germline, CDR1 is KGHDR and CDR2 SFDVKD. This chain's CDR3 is CATKDRGNTEAFF. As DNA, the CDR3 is TGTGCCACCAAAGACAGGGGTAACACTGAAGCTTTCTTT.

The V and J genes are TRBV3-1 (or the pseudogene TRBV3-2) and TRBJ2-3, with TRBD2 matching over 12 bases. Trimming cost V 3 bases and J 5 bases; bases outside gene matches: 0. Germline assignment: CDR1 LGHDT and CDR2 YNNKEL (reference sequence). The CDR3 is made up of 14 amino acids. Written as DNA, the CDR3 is TGTGCCAGCAGCCAGGGACTAGCGGGAGATACGCAGTATTTT. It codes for CASSQGLAGDTQYF.

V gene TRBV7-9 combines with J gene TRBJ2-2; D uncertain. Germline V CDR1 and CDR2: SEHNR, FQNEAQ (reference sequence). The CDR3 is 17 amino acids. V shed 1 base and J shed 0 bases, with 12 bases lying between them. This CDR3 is CASSLVRQAPNTGELFF. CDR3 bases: TGTGCCAGCAGCTTAGTCAGGCAGGCGCCGAACACCGGGGAGCTGTTTTTT.

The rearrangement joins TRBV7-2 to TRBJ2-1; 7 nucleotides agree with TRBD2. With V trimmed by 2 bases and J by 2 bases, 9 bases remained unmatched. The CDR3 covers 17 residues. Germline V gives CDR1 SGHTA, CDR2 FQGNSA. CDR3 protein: CASSLSALAGAYNEQFF. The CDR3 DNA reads TGTGCCAGCAGCTTATCGGCCCTCGCGGGGGCCTACAATGAGCAGTTCTTC.

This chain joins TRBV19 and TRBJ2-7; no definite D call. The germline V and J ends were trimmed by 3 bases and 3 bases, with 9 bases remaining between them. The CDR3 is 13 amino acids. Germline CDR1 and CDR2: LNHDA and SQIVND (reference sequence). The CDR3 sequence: CASSISVYYEQYF. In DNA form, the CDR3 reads TGTGCCAGTAGTATTTCGGTGTACTACGAGCAGTACTTC.

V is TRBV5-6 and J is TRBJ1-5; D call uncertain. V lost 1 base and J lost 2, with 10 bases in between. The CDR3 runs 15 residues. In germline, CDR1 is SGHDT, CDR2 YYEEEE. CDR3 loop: CASSLYREGNQPQHF. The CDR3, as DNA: TGTGCCAGCAGCTTGTATCGGGAGGGCAATCAGCCCCAGCATTTT.

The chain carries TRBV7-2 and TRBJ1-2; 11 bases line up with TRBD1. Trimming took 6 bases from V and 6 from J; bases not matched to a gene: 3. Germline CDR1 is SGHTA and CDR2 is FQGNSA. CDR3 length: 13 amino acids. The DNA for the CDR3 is TGTGCCAGCAGAAGGACAGGGGGCGATGGCTACACCTTC. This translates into CASRRTGGDGYTF.

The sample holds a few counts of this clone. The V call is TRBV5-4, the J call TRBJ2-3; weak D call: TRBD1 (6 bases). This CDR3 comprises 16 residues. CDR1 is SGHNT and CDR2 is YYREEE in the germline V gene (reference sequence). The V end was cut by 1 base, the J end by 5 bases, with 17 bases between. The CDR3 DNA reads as TGTGCCAGCAGCTTGAAGGGCAGGGTAGGGGGAGATACGCAGTATTTT. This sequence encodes CASSLKGRVGGDTQYF. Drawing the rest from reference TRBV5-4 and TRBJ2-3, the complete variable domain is ETGVTQSPTHLIKTRGQQVTLRCSSQSGHNTVSWYQQALGQGPQFIFQYYREEENGRGNFPPRFSGLQFPNYSSELNVNALELDDSALYLCASSLKGRVGGDTQYFGPGTRLTVL.

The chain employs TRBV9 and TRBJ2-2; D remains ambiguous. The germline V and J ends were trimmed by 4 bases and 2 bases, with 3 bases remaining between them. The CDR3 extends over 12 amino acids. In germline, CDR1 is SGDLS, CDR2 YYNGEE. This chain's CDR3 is CASSPNTGELFF. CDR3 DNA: TGTGCCAGCAGCCCAAACACCGGGGAGCTGTTTTTT.

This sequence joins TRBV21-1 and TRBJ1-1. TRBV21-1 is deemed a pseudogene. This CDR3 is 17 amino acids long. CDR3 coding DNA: TGTGCCAGCAGCGTCAGGGAGGCAGGGCAGGCTGGCACTGAAGCTTTCTTT. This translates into CASSVREAGQAGTEAFF.

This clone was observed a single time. The CDR3 coding sequence is TGTGCCAGCTGCACCCGCCCGGGGGGGAGGAACACCGGGGAGCTGTTTTTT. Its translation is CASCTRPGGRNTGELFF. This rearrangement joins TRBV27 to TRBJ2-2; 8 nucleotides match TRBD2. The CDR3 consists of 17 residues. Germline V gene sequence: CDR1 MNHEY, CDR2 SMNVEV (reference sequence). V was clipped by 8 bases and J by 1 base; unmatched bases: 12.

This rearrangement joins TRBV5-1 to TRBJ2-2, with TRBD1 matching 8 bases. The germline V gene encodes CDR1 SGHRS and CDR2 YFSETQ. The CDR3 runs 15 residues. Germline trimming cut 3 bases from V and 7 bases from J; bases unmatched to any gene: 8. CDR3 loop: CASSSVGQGGGELFF. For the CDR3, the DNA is TGCGCCAGCAGCTCGGTCGGACAGGGCGGCGGGGAGCTGTTTTTT.

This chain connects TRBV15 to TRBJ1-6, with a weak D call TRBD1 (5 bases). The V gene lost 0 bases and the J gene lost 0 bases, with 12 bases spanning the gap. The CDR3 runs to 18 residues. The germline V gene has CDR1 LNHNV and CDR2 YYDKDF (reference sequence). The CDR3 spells CATSRDGRGSSYNSPLHF. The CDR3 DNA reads TGTGCCACCAGCAGAGATGGTAGGGGCAGCTCCTATAATTCACCCCTCCACTTT.

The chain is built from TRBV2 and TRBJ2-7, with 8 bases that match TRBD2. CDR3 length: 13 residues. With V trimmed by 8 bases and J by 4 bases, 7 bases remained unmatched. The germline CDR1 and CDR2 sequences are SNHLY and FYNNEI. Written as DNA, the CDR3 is TGTGCCAGCCTCGGGGGGGCTGTGTACGAGCAGTACTTC. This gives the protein CASLGGAVYEQYF.

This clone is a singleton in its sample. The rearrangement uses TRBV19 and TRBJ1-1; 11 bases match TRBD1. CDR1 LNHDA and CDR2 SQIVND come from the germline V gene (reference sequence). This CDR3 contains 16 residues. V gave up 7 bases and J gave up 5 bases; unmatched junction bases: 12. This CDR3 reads CASNRIGTGGRTEAFF. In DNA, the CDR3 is TGTGCCAGTAATAGAATCGGGACAGGGGGGAGGACTGAAGCTTTCTTT.

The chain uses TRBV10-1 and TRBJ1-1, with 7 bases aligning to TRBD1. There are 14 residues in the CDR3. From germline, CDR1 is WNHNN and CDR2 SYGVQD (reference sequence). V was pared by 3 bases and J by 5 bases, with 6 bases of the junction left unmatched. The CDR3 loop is CASSDRQGGTEAFF. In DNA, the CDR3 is TGCGCCAGCAGTGACCGACAGGGTGGAACTGAAGCTTTCTTT.

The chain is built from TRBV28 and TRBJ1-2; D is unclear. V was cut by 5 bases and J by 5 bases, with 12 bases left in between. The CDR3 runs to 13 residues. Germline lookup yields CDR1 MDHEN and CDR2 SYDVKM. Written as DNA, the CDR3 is TGTGCCAGCAGTCCCCTGAGGGTTTATGGCTACACCTTC. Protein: CASSPLRVYGYTF.

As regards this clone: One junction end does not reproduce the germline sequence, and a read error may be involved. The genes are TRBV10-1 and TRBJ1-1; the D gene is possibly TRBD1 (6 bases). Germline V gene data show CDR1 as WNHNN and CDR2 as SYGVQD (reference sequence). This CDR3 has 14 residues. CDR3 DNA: TGCGCCAGCAGTGAGGGGGGCGCGAACGCTGAAGCTTTCTTT. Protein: CASSEGGANAEAFF.

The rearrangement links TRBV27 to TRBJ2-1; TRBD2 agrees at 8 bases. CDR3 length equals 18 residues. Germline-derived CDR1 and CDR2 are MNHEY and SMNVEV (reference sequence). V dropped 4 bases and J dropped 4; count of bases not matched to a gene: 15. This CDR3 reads CASSSPSGVAGLYNEQFF. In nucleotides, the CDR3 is TGTGCCAGCAGTTCCCCGTCAGGGGTAGCGGGGTTATACAATGAGCAGTTCTTC.

The CDR3 coding sequence is TGTGCCATAGCTGGGGGCGAAGCGGGGCAGCCCCAGCATTTT. Its translation is CAIAGGEAGQPQHF. The chain carries TRBV10-3 and TRBJ1-5; D possibly corresponds to TRBD1 (6 bases). CDR1 ENHRY and CDR2 SYGVKD come from the germline V gene. This CDR3 contains 14 residues. Deletions cut 9 bases from V and 7 bases from J, with 19 bases between.

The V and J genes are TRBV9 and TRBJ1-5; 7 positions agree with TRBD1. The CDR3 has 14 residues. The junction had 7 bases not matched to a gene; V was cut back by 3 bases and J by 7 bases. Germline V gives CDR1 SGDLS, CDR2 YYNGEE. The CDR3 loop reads CASSEQGDGQPQHF. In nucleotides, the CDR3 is TGTGCCAGCAGCGAGCAGGGGGATGGACAGCCCCAGCATTTT. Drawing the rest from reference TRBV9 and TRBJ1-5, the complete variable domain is DSGVTQTPKHLITATGQRVTLRCSPRSGDLSVYWYQQSLDQGLQFLIQYYNGEERAKGNILERFSAQQFPDLHSELNLSSLELGDSALYFCASSEQGDGQPQHFGDGTRLSIL.

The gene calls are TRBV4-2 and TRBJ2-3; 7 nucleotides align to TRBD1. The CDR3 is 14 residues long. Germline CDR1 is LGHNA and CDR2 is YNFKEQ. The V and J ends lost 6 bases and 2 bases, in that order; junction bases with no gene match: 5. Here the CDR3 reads CASRDRKNTDTQYF. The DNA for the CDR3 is TGTGCCAGCAGGGACAGGAAGAACACAGATACGCAGTATTTT.

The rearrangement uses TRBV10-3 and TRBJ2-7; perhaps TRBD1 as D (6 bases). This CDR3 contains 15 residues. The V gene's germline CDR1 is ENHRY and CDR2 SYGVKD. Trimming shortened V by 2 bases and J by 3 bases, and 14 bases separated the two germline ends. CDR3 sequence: CAISEGQINNYEQYF. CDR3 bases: TGTGCCATCAGTGAGGGACAGATAAACAACTACGAGCAGTACTTC.

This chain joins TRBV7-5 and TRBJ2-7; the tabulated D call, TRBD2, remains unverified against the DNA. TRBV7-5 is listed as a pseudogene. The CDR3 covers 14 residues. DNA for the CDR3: TGTGCCAGAAGCTATACTCCGAGCTCCTACGAGCAGTACTTC. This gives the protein CARSYTPSSYEQYF.

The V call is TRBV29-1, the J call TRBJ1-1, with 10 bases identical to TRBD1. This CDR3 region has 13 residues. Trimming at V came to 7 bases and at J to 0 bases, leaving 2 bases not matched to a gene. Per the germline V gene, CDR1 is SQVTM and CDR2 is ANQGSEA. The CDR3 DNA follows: TGCAGCGGGGACAGGGGCGTGAACACTGAAGCTTTCTTT. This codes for CSGDRGVNTEAFF.

The chain's CDR3 is CASSPSQSYEQYF. DNA for the CDR3: TGTGCCAGCAGTCCATCACAGTCCTACGAGCAGTACTTC. The V and J genes are TRBV6-2 or TRBV6-3 and TRBJ2-7; D unclear. From germline, CDR1 is MNHEY and CDR2 SVGEGT. V shed 5 bases and J shed 1 base, with 9 bases lying between them. The CDR3 contains 13 residues.